The sample holds many counts of the clone carrying this TCR beta chain. Its antigen is currently unknown. This sample was taken from a study of CD8 T cell repertoires and HIV-1 epitope variants. Looking at the study overall: Separate wells received one of Twenty-five Gag or Nef variant peptides. Separate from the cultures, 1M uncultured T cells served as baseline.

Germline loops: CDR1 MGHDK, CDR2 SYGVNS. The CDR3 is made up of 16 amino acids. The V gene end was trimmed by 3 bases and the J gene end by 4 bases; junction bases not matched to a gene: 9. TCRdb keeps only in-frame clones here, not all; method: immunoSEQ multiplex PCR. Altogether over 90,000 clones are present, around 67% being singletons, with the ten largest covering roughly 24%. Study-wide findings and caveats: Nine TCR beta clonotypes were antigen-specific, roughly six apparently recognizing autologous or escape variants.

The clonotype comes from a male donor with HIV. The source material was uncultured baseline CD8+ T cells from peripheral blood mononuclear cells (PBMCs). The chain has TRBV25-1 and TRBJ2-1; 7 bases align to TRBD1. The CDR3 loop reads CASSDNRDSEYNEQFF. DNA of the CDR3: TGTGCCAGCAGTGACAACCGGGACAGTGAGTACAATGAGCAGTTCTTC.